This is a list of T cell receptor beta chains from one sample in a study of regulatory T cells in long-lasting Graves disease. Via MiXCR, TCRdb re-called the multiplex PCR reads, giving one row per CDR3 protein. The sample has hundreds of thousands of distinct CDR3 sequences, 16% seen once. The same data also went into a second study, on T cells in Graves' hyperthyroidism and ophthalmopathy.

Sequences were derived from peripheral blood mononuclear cells (PBMCs), sampled at new diagnosis, from a patient treated with antithyroid drugs. Source of these receptors: a man aged 35-49 years with Graves disease. Each CDR3 is given without its conserved first and last residue. The D gene is left open where the match is weak.

d_call cdr3_length j_call v_call cdr3_aa
TRBD2 15 TRBJ2-3 TRBV27 ASRAGAAGGRTDTQY
. 11 TRBJ1-1 TRBV18 ASSPDLGDSAF
TRBD2 14 TRBJ2-3 TRBV3-1 ASSQYRGGFTDTQY
. 11 TRBJ2-3 TRBV6-1 ASRPPGVDTQY
TRBD1 13 TRBJ2-7 TRBV28 ASQTGTGNNYEQY
. 10 TRBJ1-1 TRBV12-3/TRBV12-4 ASRMTAAQAF
. 10 TRBJ1-2 TRBV7-9 ASSLAGHGYT
. 12 TRBJ2-2 TRBV11-3 ASSEQGGVGELF
TRBD1 15 TRBJ1-6 TRBV20-1 SASFTGQGGPTSPLH
TRBD2 15 TRBJ2-4 TRBV27 ASSLKRGEGPKNIQY
. 11 TRBJ1-5 TRBV20-1 SARGTGSQPQH
. 12 TRBJ1-3 TRBV9 ASMGEGAGNTIY
TRBD2 13 TRBJ2-7 TRBV4-2 ASSPNPSGGYEQY
. 11 TRBJ1-5 TRBV7-2 ASSLDSHQPQH
TRBD1 14 TRBJ1-4 TRBV30 AWFYAPGGAAGKLF
. 14 TRBJ2-5 TRBV24-1 ATSDFVRGDQETQY
. 11 TRBJ2-7 TRBV6-1 ASTGWRNYEQY
. 12 TRBJ1-1 TRBV18 ASSPSESNTEAF
. 15 TRBJ2-6 TRBV2 ASSPTLGATGANVLT
. 11 TRBJ1-1 TRBV11-3 ASSRGGIAEAF
. 12 TRBJ2-7 TRBV6-2/TRBV6-3 ASSYSIQLGEQY
. 12 TRBJ1-1 TRBV28 ASSLGFVGLEAF
. 13 TRBJ2-5 TRBV5-1 ASSPDLEIGETQY
. 10 TRBJ2-7 TRBV7-2 ASGVGTYEQY
. 12 TRBJ2-7 TRBV5-1 ASSPLRLTHEQY
TRBD1 10 TRBJ1-2 TRBV29-1 SVGTGRYGYT
TRBD2 12 TRBJ2-1 TRBV20-1 SARDGGGVNEQF
. 12 TRBJ2-7 TRBV7-9 ASSLYGASYEQY
. 13 TRBJ2-3 TRBV30 AWLSNGRARHTQY
TRBD1 13 TRBJ2-3 TRBV11-2 ASDRTGDFTDTQY
. 11 TRBJ1-2 TRBV7-2 ASSLNPSYGYT
TRBD2 13 TRBJ2-7 TRBV28 ASSSTSGGLYEQY
TRBD1 13 TRBJ2-5 TRBV5-4 ASSVTGTGVETQY
. 12 TRBJ2-3 TRBV19 ASRRTPSTDTQY
. 13 TRBJ1-2 TRBV3-1 ASSQEGTSNYGYT
TRBD2 12 TRBJ2-1 TRBV5-4 ASSLASGGDEQF
. 13 TRBJ1-5 TRBV19 ASSILSASNQPQH
TRBD2 12 TRBJ2-1 TRBV7-6 ASSLVASGAGQF
. 11 TRBJ1-1 TRBV2 ATSIGREAEAF
. 14 TRBJ2-3 TRBV5-5 ASSWDMTTGTDTQY
. 13 TRBJ1-1 TRBV28 ASTLGGVSYTEAF
. 11 TRBJ1-4 TRBV27 ASRGARNEKLF
. 11 TRBJ2-1 TRBV12-3/TRBV12-4 ASSRGPYNEQF
. 12 TRBJ2-1 TRBV11-2 ASSLAPLANEQF
TRBD2 14 TRBJ2-1 TRBV15 ATSGDWTSGYNEQF
. 11 TRBJ1-1 TRBV20-1 SAPSRLNTEAF
. 13 TRBJ1-1 TRBV5-1 ASTPGGVWGTEAF
TRBD1 14 TRBJ2-7 TRBV25-1 ASSDNPGTVSYEQY
. 12 TRBJ2-7 TRBV11-2 ASSLEALSYEQY
. 14 TRBJ2-3 TRBV24-1 ATSDPGGPSTDTQY
. 14 TRBJ1-1 TRBV18 ASSRSSRGAGTEAF
. 10 TRBJ1-2 TRBV3-1 ASTSEGDGYT
. 10 TRBJ2-5 TRBV10-3 AISRDPETQY
TRBD1 14 TRBJ2-5 TRBV20-1 SASNPQGAGQETQY